Shown below are 25 T cell receptor beta chains from a single sample sequenced in a study of blood T cell repertoires in COVID-19. TCRdb's table, derived via immunoSEQ multiplex PCR, lists solely in-frame clones and lacks some. The data contain fewer than 90,000 clones, 75% to 80% of them singletons. The specimen sequenced was peripheral blood. These receptors all come from a man between 70 and 80 years old with COVID-19, enrolled during active disease.

In this sample, this clone turned up a few times. V and J are TRBV5-1 and TRBJ1-2; 7 bases fit TRBD1. CDR1 is SGHRS, CDR2 YFSETQ, per germline. Unmatched junction bases numbered 13, after V lost 4 bases and J lost 4 bases. This CDR3 has 16 residues. This CDR3 is CASSHGTASLSYGYTF. In DNA form, the CDR3 reads TGCGCCAGCAGCCATGGGACAGCTTCACTATCCTATGGCTACACCTTC. Combining the CDR3 with reference TRBV5-1 and TRBJ1-2 gives the whole variable domain KAGVTQTPRYLIKTRGQQVTLSCSPISGHRSVSWYQQTPGQGLQFLFEYFSETQRNKGNFPGRFSGRQFSNSRSEMNVSTLELGDSALYLCASSHGTASLSYGYTFGSGTRLTVV.

This rearrangement joins TRBV4-2 to TRBJ2-1; 13 bases are shared with TRBD2. Germline V gene lookup returns CDR1 LGHNA and CDR2 YNFKEQ. Unmatched junction bases numbered 16, after V lost 0 bases and J lost 8 bases. The CDR3 is 20 residues long. In nucleotides, the CDR3 is TGTGCCAGCAGCCAAGATTACCGCGGACTAGCGGGAGCCTTGGGGGATGAGCAGTTCTTC. This gives the protein CASSQDYRGLAGALGDEQFF.

The chain couples TRBV7-8 to TRBJ1-2, with D possibly TRBD1 on 5 matching bases. CDR1 is SGHVS and CDR2 is FQNEAQ in the germline V gene. Trimming stripped 5 bases from V and 5 bases from J, with 18 bases between. There are 15 residues in the CDR3. CDR3 nucleotides: TGTGCCAGCAGCCCCCACGGCGGGGGAGAATATGGCTACACCTTC. Translated, it gives CASSPHGGGEYGYTF. Full variable domain (missing parts from reference TRBV7-8 and TRBJ1-2): GAGVSQSPRYKVAKRGQDVALRCDPISGHVSLFWYQQALGQGPEFLTYFQNEAQLDKSGLPSDRFFAERPEGSVSTLKIQRTQQEDSAVYLCASSPHGGGEYGYTFGSGTRLTVV.

The V gene is TRBV6-4, the J gene TRBJ2-3, with D tentatively TRBD1 (6 bases). CDR1 and CDR2 (germline): MRHNA, SNTAGT. V was clipped by 8 bases and J by 2 bases, with 17 bases between them. This CDR3 comprises 15 residues. The CDR3 here is CASGGLGEPTDTQYF. The CDR3 region has the DNA TGTGCCAGCGGGGGCTTGGGCGAGCCCACAGATACGCAGTATTTT.

This clone was detected only once. J is TRBJ2-7 and V is TRBV7-2, with 9 positions matching TRBD2. J gave up 5 bases and V 1 base, and 9 bases lay outside the gene matches. The CDR3 has 16 residues. Germline CDR1 reads SGHTA; CDR2 reads FQGNSA. The CDR3 loop is CASSLGRRGGINEQYF. The CDR3 region has the DNA TGTGCCAGCAGCTTAGGACGGCGGGGGGGCATAAACGAGCAGTACTTC.

This clone appeared a single time. The chain combines TRBV10-1 with TRBJ2-5; 7 nucleotides line up with TRBD2. This CDR3 is 13 amino acids long. Germline CDR1 and CDR2: WNHNN and SYGVQD (reference sequence). J was trimmed by 3 bases and V by 4 bases; bases with no gene match: 2. CDR3 in DNA: TGCGCCAGCAGTGCGGGGGGTGAAGAGACCCAGTACTTC. This codes for CASSAGGEETQYF.

The chain has TRBV19 and TRBJ2-5, with D possibly TRBD2 on 5 matching bases. Germline V lookup: CDR1 LNHDA, CDR2 SQIVND (reference sequence). The ends were cut back, 5 bases at V and 4 bases at J, with 5 bases in the middle. The length of the CDR3 is 11 residues. Here the CDR3 DNA reads TGTGCCAGTAGTGAGGGAGAGACCCAGTACTTC. It yields the protein CASSEGETQYF.

The J gene is TRBJ1-2, the V gene TRBV4-3, with 7 bases that match TRBD1. V lost 6 bases and J lost 3; bases outside the gene matches: 13. The germline CDR1 and CDR2 sequences are LGHNA and YSLEER. CDR3 size: 16 residues. The DNA of the CDR3 is TGCGCCAGCAGACGAAGGGCAGGGGGTATTGACTATGGCTACACCTTC. Encoded protein: CASRRRAGGIDYGYTF.

This clone has a count of ten or more. Within the sample, other DNA sequences also encode this same CDR3. The V gene is TRBV19, the J gene TRBJ2-1; weak D call: TRBD2 (6 bases). The V gene lost 2 bases and the J gene lost 0 bases, with 8 bases spanning the gap. From germline, CDR1 is LNHDA and CDR2 SQIVND (reference sequence). The CDR3 consists of 15 residues. The CDR3 loop reads CASSISGSSYNEQFF. Written as DNA, the CDR3 is TGTGCCAGTAGTATATCCGGGAGCTCCTACAATGAGCAGTTCTTC.

The rearrangement links TRBV5-1 to TRBJ2-3, with TRBD2 identical over 14 bases. The CDR3 sequence is 18 residues long. Trimming at V came to 2 bases and at J to 4 bases, leaving 9 bases not matched to a gene. From germline, CDR1 is SGHRS and CDR2 YFSETQ. The CDR3 loop reads CASSFSAPGLAGADTQYF. The CDR3 DNA reads TGCGCCAGCAGCTTCAGCGCTCCGGGACTAGCGGGAGCAGATACGCAGTATTTT.

This chain connects TRBV29-1 to TRBJ1-2; a weak D match, TRBD1 (5 bases). The V end was cut by 5 bases, the J end by 4 bases, with 14 bases between. The CDR3 has 13 residues. CDR1 is SQVTM, CDR2 ANQGSEA, per germline. This CDR3 is CSVSQGNVYGYTF. DNA of the CDR3: TGCAGCGTTTCTCAGGGAAATGTCTATGGCTACACCTTC.

V gene TRBV19 combines with J gene TRBJ1-5, with D possibly matching TRBD1 (5 bases). The germline V and J ends were trimmed by 8 bases and 5 bases, with 16 bases remaining between them. The CDR3 length is 14 residues. Germline CDR1 is LNHDA and CDR2 is SQIVND (reference sequence). The CDR3 loop reads CASLDRVDDQPQHF. CDR3 DNA sequence: TGTGCCAGTTTAGACAGAGTTGACGATCAGCCCCAGCATTTT.

The chain has TRBV6-5 and TRBJ2-1, with 10 bases matching TRBD2. The CDR3 has 15 amino acids. Trimming cost V 9 bases and J 8 bases; bases outside gene matches: 13. Germline CDR1 and CDR2: MNHEY and SVGAGI. For the CDR3, the DNA is TGTGCCAGGGGACTAGCGCGGGGATGGGGGGATGAGCAGTTCTTC. This codes for CARGLARGWGDEQFF.

The chain combines TRBV12-3 or TRBV12-4 with TRBJ1-5, with D unclear. The V end was cut by 0 bases, the J end by 7 bases, with 7 bases between. The CDR3 is 13 amino acids. The CDR3, as DNA: TGTGCCAGCAGTTTAGCGGCGGGACAGCCCCAGCATTTT. Translating it yields CASSLAAGQPQHF.

This clone was seen only a few times. This chain uses TRBV7-8 with TRBJ2-1, with D possibly matching TRBD2 (6 bases). The CDR3 has 15 amino acids. V was trimmed by 5 bases and J by 0 bases, leaving 11 bases between them. From germline, CDR1 is SGHVS and CDR2 FQNEAQ. CDR3 nucleotides: TGTGCCAGCAGCCTCCGGGAGAGCTCCTACAATGAGCAGTTCTTC. Its protein product is CASSLRESSYNEQFF.

The V gene is TRBV28, the J gene TRBJ2-1, with D perhaps matching TRBD1 (5 bases). The CDR3 runs to 13 residues. Between the trimmed V and J ends, which lost 6 bases and 4 bases, there was a span of 10 bases. Germline CDR1 MDHEN, CDR2 SYDVKM. CDR3 amino acids: CASRRTQYNEQFF. As DNA, the CDR3 is TGTGCCAGCAGAAGGACACAGTACAATGAGCAGTTCTTC.

This clone appeared a single time. The chain employs TRBV6-2 or TRBV6-3 and TRBJ2-1, with D uncertain. Germline V lookup: CDR1 MNHEY, CDR2 SVGEGT. This CDR3 is 18 amino acids long. The V gene lost 0 bases and the J gene lost 0 bases, with 15 bases spanning the gap. The CDR3, as DNA: TGTGCCAGCAGTTACTCGATGGCAGGTGCCCGCTCCTACAATGAGCAGTTCTTC. Amino acid sequence: CASSYSMAGARSYNEQFF.

The rearrangement links TRBV27 to TRBJ1-5; TRBD1 matches at 11 bases. The CDR3 is 16 amino acids. Per the germline V gene, CDR1 is MNHEY and CDR2 is SMNVEV (reference sequence). Germline trimming cut 6 bases from V and 1 base from J; bases unmatched to any gene: 5. The DNA of the CDR3 is TGTGCCAGCAGGCGGACAGGGGGCCGGAGCAATCAGCCCCAGCATTTT. Its translation: CASRRTGGRSNQPQHF.

This chain joins TRBV7-8 and TRBJ1-2, with D possibly matching TRBD1 (6 bases). V was cut by 3 bases and J by 8 bases, with 13 bases left in between. Germline CDR1 reads SGHVS; CDR2 reads FQNEAQ. The CDR3 loop spans 13 amino acids. In nucleotides, the CDR3 is TGTGCCAGCAGCTTCGACAGGACGAGAGGCTACACCTTC. Its protein is CASSFDRTRGYTF. Full variable domain (remainder filled in from reference TRBV7-8 and TRBJ1-2): GAGVSQSPRYKVAKRGQDVALRCDPISGHVSLFWYQQALGQGPEFLTYFQNEAQLDKSGLPSDRFFAERPEGSVSTLKIQRTQQEDSAVYLCASSFDRTRGYTFGSGTRLTVV.

This chain links TRBV10-3 with TRBJ2-7; 7 nucleotides line up with TRBD1. V shed 10 bases and J 4 bases; nucleotides not matched to a gene: 10. The germline CDR1 and CDR2 sequences are ENHRY and SYGVKD. CDR3 size: 13 residues. Here the CDR3 reads CATYRDSGYEQYF. CDR3 nucleotides: TGTGCCACATACCGGGACAGTGGTTACGAGCAGTACTTC.

This clone was picked up one time. The genes are TRBV7-2 and TRBJ2-7; possible D gene TRBD2, 7 bases. This CDR3 region has 16 residues. The V gene lost 5 bases and the J gene lost 2 bases, with 19 bases spanning the gap. Looked up from germline, CDR1 is SGHTA and CDR2 is FQGNSA. In nucleotides, the CDR3 is TGTGCCAGCAGCCGCGGGGGAACAGGGATAACCTACGAGCAGTACTTC. Protein product: CASSRGGTGITYEQYF.

The chain combines TRBV7-8 with TRBJ2-3; no clear D gene. V was shortened by 2 bases and J by 0 bases, with 15 bases between the two germline ends. This CDR3 has 17 amino acids. CDR1 is SGHVS and CDR2 is FQNEAQ in the germline V gene. The CDR3 bases are TGTGCCAGCAGCTTAAGCGATCGAAGCGTAAGCACAGATACGCAGTATTTT. This gives the protein CASSLSDRSVSTDTQYF.

V gene TRBV7-9 combines with J gene TRBJ2-4; D is unresolved. The germline V gene has CDR1 SEHNR and CDR2 FQNEAQ (reference sequence). V dropped 5 bases and J dropped 6 bases, with 11 bases sitting between them. The CDR3 totals 13 residues. The CDR3 DNA is TGTGCCAGCAGCCCCCGGAGTACAAACATTCAGTACTTC. This translates into CASSPRSTNIQYF.

The rearrangement uses TRBV11-2 and TRBJ2-2; perhaps TRBD1 as D (5 bases). Trimming stripped 5 bases from V and 5 bases from J, with 12 bases between. The CDR3 length is 14 residues. Germline V gives CDR1 SGHAT, CDR2 FQNNGV. The CDR3 DNA is TGTGCCAGCAGCCGTAGGGGCGTAACCGGGGAGCTGTTTTTT. This codes for CASSRRGVTGELFF.

V and J are TRBV9 and TRBJ2-3; D is perhaps TRBD1 (5 bases). CDR3 size: 16 residues. V lost 0 bases and J lost 8, with 19 bases in between. Germline CDR1 SGDLS, CDR2 YYNGEE. In DNA, the CDR3 is TGTGCCAGCAGCGTAGTAGGCAGGGAAGGTACCGTTACGCAGTATTTT. Protein: CASSVVGREGTVTQYF.